A few counts support the clone carrying this T cell receptor beta chain. Its target is not known. The data belong to a study of T cells after yellow fever vaccination. Study-level points and caveats: Booster sampling recovered most clones from primary vaccination (under 97% CD4, approximately 88% CD8).

The length of the CDR3 is 16 residues. Trimming cost V 5 bases and J 9 bases, with 25 bases left between them. Looked up from germline, CDR1 is MNHNS and CDR2 is SASEGT. TCRdb re-called the 5' RACE reads through MiXCR, storing one row per CDR3 protein. The sample contains about 260,000 distinct CDR3 sequences, roughly 13% of which appear only once. The origin of this receptor is a man aged 25 to 40 who received the YFV17D yellow fever vaccine. The V gene is TRBV6-1, the J gene TRBJ1-2; D possibly corresponds to TRBD1 (6 bases). The sample here was CD4+ T cells sorted from PBMCs, taken 45 days after the yellow fever booster vaccination. The CDR3 region is CASSTNQQGGRASYTF. The CDR3 bases are TGTGCCAGCAGTACAAACCAACAGGGAGGGAGAGCGAGCTACACCTTC.